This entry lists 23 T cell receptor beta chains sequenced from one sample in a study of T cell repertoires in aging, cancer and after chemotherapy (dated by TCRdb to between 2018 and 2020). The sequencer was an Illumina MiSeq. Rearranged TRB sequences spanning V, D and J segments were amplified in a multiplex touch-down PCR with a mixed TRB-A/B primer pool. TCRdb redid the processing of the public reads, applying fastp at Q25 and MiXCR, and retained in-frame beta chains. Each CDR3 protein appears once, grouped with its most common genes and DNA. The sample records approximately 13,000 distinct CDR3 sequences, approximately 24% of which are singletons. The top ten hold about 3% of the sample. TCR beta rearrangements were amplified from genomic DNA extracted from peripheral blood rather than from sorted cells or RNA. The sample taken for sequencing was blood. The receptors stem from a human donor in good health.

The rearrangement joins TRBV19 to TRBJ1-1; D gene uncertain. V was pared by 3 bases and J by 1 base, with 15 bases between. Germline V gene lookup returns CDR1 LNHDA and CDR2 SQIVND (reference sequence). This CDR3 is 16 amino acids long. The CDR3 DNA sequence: TGTGCCAGTAGTATGGCCCCCCCCAGGAGGAACACTGAAGCTTTCTTT. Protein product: CASSMAPPRRNTEAFF.

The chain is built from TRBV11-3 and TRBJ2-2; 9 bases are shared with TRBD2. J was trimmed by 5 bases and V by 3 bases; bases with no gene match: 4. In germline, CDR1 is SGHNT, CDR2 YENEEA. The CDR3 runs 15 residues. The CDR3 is CASSLGLAGTGELFF. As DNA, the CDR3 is TGTGCCAGCAGCTTGGGACTAGCAGGGACCGGGGAGCTGTTTTTT.

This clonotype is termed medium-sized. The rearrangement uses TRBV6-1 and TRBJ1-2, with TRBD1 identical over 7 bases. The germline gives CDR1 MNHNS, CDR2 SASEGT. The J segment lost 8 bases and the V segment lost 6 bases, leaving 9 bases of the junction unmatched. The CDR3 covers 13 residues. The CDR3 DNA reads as TGTGCCAGCAGGGCCGCTACAGGGGACGGCTACACCTTC. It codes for CASRAATGDGYTF.

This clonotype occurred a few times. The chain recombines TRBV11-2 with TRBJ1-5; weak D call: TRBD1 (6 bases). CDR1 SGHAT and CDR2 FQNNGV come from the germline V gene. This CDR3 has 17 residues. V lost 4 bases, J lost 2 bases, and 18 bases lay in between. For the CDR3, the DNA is TGTGCCAGCAGCTCGGCGGGGGGCCAGCGAGGCAATCAGCCCCAGCATTTT. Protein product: CASSSAGGQRGNQPQHF.

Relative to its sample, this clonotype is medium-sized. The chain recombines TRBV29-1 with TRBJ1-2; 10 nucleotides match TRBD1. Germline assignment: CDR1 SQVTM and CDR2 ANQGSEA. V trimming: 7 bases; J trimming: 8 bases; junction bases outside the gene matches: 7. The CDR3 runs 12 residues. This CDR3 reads CSADRGLGGYTF. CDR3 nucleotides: TGCAGCGCAGACAGGGGGCTGGGAGGCTACACCTTC. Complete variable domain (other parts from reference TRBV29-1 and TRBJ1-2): SAVISQKPSRDICQRGTSLTIQCQVDSQVTMMFWYRQQPGQSLTLIATANQGSEATYESGFVIDKFPISRPNLTFSTLTVSNMSPEDSSIYLCSADRGLGGYTFGSGTRLTVV.

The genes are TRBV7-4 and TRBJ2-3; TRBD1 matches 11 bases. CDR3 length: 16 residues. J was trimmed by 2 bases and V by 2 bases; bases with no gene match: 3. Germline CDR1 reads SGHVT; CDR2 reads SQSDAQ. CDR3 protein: CASSLSGQGDTDTQYF. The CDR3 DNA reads TGTGCCAGCAGCTTATCGGGACAGGGGGACACAGATACGCAGTATTTT.

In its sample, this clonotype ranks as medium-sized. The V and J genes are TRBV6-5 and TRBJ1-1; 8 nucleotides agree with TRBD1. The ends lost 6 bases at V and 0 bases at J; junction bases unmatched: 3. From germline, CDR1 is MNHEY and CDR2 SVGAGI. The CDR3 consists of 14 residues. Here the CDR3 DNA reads TGTGCCAGCAGCCGGACAGGGATGAACACTGAAGCTTTCTTT. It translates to CASSRTGMNTEAFF.

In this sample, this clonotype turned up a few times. In nucleotides, the CDR3 is TGCGCCAGCAGTCCCTCGCGGGGGGGGAATGAGCAGTTCTTC. It is translated as CASSPSRGGNEQFF. The J gene is TRBJ2-1, the V gene TRBV10-1; TRBD2 matches at 9 bases. With V trimmed by 5 bases and J by 7 bases, 6 bases remained unmatched. Per the germline V gene, CDR1 is WNHNN and CDR2 is SYGVQD (reference sequence). The CDR3 loop spans 14 amino acids.

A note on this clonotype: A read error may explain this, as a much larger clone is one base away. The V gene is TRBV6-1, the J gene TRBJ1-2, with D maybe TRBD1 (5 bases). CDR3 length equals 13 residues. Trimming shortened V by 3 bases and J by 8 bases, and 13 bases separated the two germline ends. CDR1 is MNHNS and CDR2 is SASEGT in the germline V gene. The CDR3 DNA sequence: TGTGCCAGCAGTGATAAGGGGAAAGAAGGCTACACCTTC. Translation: CASSDKGKEGYTF.

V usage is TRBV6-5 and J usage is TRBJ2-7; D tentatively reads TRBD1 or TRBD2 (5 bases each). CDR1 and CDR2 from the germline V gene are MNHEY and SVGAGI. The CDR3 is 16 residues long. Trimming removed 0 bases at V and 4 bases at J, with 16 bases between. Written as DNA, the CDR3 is TGTGCCAGCAGTTACTCGGGGGTGCGCCCACATTACGAGCAGTACGTC. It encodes CASSYSGVRPHYEQYV.

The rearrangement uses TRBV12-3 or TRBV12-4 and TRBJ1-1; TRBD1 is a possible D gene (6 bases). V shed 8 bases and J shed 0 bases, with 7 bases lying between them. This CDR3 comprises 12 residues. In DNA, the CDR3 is TGTGCCAGCGGGGGCATGAACACTGAAGCTTTCTTT. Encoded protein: CASGGMNTEAFF.

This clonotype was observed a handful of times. The CDR3 loop is CASSSPPGTATNEKLFF. Written as DNA, the CDR3 is TGTGCCAGTAGTTCCCCACCTGGCACAGCAACTAATGAAAAACTGTTTTTT. The V gene is TRBV19, the J gene TRBJ1-4; D gene uncertain. Trimming stripped 5 bases from V and 0 bases from J, with 16 bases between. The CDR3 sequence is 17 residues long. Per germline, CDR1 LNHDA and CDR2 SQIVND (reference sequence). Supplemented by reference TRBV19 and TRBJ1-4, the full variable domain reads DGGITQSPKYLFRKEGQNVTLSCEQNLNHDAMYWYRQDPGQGLRLIYYSQIVNDFQKGDIAEGYSVSREKKESFPLTVTSAQKNPTAFYLCASSSPPGTATNEKLFFGSGTQLSVL.

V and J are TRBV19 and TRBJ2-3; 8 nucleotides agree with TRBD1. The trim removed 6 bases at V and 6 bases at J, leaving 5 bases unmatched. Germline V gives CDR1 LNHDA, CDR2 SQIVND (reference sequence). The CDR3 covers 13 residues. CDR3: CASRRDRWDTQYF. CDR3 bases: TGTGCCAGTAGGAGGGACAGGTGGGATACGCAGTATTTT.

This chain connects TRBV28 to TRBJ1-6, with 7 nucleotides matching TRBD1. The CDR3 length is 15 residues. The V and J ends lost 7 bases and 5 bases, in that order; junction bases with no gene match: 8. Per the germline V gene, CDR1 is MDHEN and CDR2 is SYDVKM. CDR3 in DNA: TGTGCCAGCACTAGATTCAGGGGGGATAATTCACCCCTCCACTTT. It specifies CASTRFRGDNSPLHF.

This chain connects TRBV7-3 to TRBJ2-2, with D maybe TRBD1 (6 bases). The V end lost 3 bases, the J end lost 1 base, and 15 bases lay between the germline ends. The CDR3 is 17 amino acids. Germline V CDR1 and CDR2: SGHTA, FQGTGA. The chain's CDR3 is CASSFRQVLWNTGELFF. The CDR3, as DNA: TGTGCCAGCAGCTTTAGACAGGTCCTATGGAACACCGGGGAGCTGTTTTTT. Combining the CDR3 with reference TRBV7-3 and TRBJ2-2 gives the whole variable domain GAGVSQTPSNKVTEKGKYVELRCDPISGHTALYWYRQSLGQGPEFLIYFQGTGAADDSGLPNDRFFAVRPEGSVSTLKIQRTERGDSAVYLCASSFRQVLWNTGELFFGEGSRLTVL.

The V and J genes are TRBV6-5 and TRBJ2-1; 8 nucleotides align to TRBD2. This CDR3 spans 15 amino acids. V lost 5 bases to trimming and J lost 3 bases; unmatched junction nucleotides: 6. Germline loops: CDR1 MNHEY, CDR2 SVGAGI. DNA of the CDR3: TGTGCCAGCAGTGAAAAAGCGGGGGACTACAATGAGCAGTTCTTC. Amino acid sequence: CASSEKAGDYNEQFF.

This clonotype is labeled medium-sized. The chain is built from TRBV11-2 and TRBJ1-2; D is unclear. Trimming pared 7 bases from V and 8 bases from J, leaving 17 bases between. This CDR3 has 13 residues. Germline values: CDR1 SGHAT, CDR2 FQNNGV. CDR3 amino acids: CASTLPFSEGYTF. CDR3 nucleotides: TGTGCCAGCACTCTCCCCTTCTCGGAGGGCTACACCTTC.

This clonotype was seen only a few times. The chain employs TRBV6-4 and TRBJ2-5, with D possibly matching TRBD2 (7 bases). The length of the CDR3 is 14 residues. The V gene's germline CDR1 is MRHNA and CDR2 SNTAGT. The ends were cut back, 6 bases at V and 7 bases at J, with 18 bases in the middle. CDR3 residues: CASRREQGFGTQYF. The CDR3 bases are TGTGCCAGCAGGCGGGAGCAGGGGTTCGGGACCCAGTACTTC.

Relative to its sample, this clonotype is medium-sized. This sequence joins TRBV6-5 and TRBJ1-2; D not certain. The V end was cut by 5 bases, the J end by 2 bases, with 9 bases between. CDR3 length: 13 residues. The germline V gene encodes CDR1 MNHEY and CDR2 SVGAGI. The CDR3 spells CASSRTANYGYTF. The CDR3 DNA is TGTGCCAGCAGTCGTACCGCGAACTATGGCTACACCTTC.

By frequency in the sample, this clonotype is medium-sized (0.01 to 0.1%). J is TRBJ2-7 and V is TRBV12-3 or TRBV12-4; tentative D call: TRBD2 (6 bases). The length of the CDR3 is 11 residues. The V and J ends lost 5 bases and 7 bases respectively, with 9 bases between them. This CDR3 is CASSVGGEQYV. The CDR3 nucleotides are TGTGCCAGCAGTGTGGGGGGTGAGCAGTACGTC.

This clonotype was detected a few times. CDR3 sequence: CASSQGTPWDNQPQHF. CDR3 nucleotides: TGTGCCAGCAGCCAGGGGACACCTTGGGACAATCAGCCCCAGCATTTT. The J gene is TRBJ1-5, the V gene TRBV7-2, with D possibly matching TRBD1 (6 bases). The length of the CDR3 is 16 residues. The germline V gene encodes CDR1 SGHTA and CDR2 FQGNSA. The germline V and J ends were trimmed by 5 bases and 3 bases, with 17 bases remaining between them.

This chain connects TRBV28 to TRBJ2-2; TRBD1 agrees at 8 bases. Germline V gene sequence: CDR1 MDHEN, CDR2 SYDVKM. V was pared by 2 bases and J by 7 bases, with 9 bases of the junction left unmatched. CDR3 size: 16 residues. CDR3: CASSLRARGPGGELFF. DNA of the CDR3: TGTGCCAGCAGTTTAAGGGCCAGGGGGCCGGGCGGGGAGCTGTTTTTT. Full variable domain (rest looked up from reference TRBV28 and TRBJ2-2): DVKVTQSSRYLVKRTGEKVFLECVQDMDHENMFWYRQDPGLGLRLIYFSYDVKMKEKGDIPEGYSVSREKKERFSLILESASTNQTSMYLCASSLRARGPGGELFFGEGSRLTVL.

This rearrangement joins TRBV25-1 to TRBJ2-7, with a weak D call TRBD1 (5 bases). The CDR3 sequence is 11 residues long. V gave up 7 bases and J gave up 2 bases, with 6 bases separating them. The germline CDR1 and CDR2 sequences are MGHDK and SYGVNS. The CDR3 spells CASTTAYEQYF. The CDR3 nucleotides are TGTGCCAGCACGACAGCCTACGAGCAGTACTTC.